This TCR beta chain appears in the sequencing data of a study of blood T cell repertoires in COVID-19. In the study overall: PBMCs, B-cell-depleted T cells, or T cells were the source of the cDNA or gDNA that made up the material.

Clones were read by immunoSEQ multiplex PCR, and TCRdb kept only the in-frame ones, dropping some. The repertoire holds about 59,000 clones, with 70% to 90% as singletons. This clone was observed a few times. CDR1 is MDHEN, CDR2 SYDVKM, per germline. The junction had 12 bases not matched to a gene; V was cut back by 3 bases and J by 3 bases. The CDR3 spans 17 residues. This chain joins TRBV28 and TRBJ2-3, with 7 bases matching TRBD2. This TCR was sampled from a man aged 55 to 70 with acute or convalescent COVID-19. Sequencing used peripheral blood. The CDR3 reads CASSFKMGGSSTDTQYF. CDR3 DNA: TGTGCCAGCAGTTTTAAGATGGGGGGGAGTTCGACAGATACGCAGTATTTT.